The rows below give T cell receptor beta chains drawn from one sample of a study of blood T cell repertoires in COVID-19. Here immunoSEQ multiplex PCR was the method, and the copy in TCRdb shows in-frame clones only, minus some. In the table there are under 300,000 clones, about 93% of which are singletons. Sequencing was carried out using PBMCs or T cells enriched from blood (not recorded which). The receptors originated from a woman under 30 who had recovered from COVID-19. Each CDR3 is given with its conserved first and last residue. D genes are given only for firm matches. The size of a clone is reported for some rows only, either as once, few or many, or as a class for expanded clones.

size,D,J,V,DNA,CDR3
NA,NA,TRBJ2-3,TRBV14,TGTGCCAGCAGCCAAGTTGTAGCGACTACAGATACGCAGTATTTT,CASSQVVATTDTQYF
once,NA,TRBJ1-2,TRBV7-9,TGTGCCAGCAGCCCCGGGACACCAGACTATGGCTACACCTTC,CASSPGTPDYGYTF
NA,NA,TRBJ1-2,TRBV3-1/TRBV3-2,TGTGCCAGCAGCCACACAGGGCTCGGGTATGGCTACACCTTC,CASSHTGLGYGYTF
NA,TRBD1,TRBJ1-1,TRBV3-1/TRBV3-2,TGTGCCAGCAGCCATAGTGGACAGGGGAACACTGAAGCTTTCTTT,CASSHSGQGNTEAFF
NA,NA,TRBJ1-1,TRBV4-1,TGCGCCAGCAGCCAAGTAGACGGGGTGAACACTGAAGCTTTCTTT,CASSQVDGVNTEAFF
NA,TRBD2,TRBJ2-2,TRBV28,TGTGCCAGCAGTTTATCATGGACTAGCGGGAGGGCCTCTTTTTCCGGGGAGCTGTTTTTT,CASSLSWTSGRASFSGELFF
NA,NA,TRBJ2-4,TRBV11-2,TGTGCCAGCAGCTTAGACGGGTACTCTGCCAAAAACATTCAGTACTTC,CASSLDGYSAKNIQYF
once,NA,TRBJ1-2,TRBV27,TGTGCCAGCAGTCCTAGGGACTTATATGGCTACACCTTC,CASSPRDLYGYTF
NA,TRBD1,TRBJ2-7,TRBV28,TGTGCCAGCAGCACGACAGGGTTTGGCGAGCAGTACTTC,CASSTTGFGEQYF
NA,NA,TRBJ1-5,TRBV18,TGTGCCAGCTCACCGGACGGACTTGTCCAGCCCCAGCATTTT,CASSPDGLVQPQHF
few,NA,TRBJ2-1,TRBV29-1,TGCAGCGTTGTCGGCGGCTACAATGAGCAGTTCTTC,CSVVGGYNEQFF
NA,TRBD2,TRBJ2-2,TRBV28,TGTGCCAGCAGTCAGCAGCGGGACGGGGAGCTGTTTTTT,CASSQQRDGELFF
NA,NA,TRBJ2-3,TRBV6-5,TGTGCCAGCAGTTATCGCGGGGTTTCGAGCACAGATACGCAGTATTTT,CASSYRGVSSTDTQYF
once,NA,TRBJ1-1,TRBV24-1,TGTGCCACCAGTGATTCGACGACGGGGAGGAACACTGAAGCTTTCTTT,CATSDSTTGRNTEAFF
NA,TRBD1,TRBJ1-5,TRBV24-1,TGTGCCACCAGTGACCCGGGGACAGGGGAAGATCAGCCCCAGCATTTT,CATSDPGTGEDQPQHF
NA,NA,TRBJ1-6,TRBV4-1,TGCGCCAGCAGCCAAGAGGGGTATGTGGACAGAAATTCACCCCTCCACTTT,CASSQEGYVDRNSPLHF
NA,TRBD1,TRBJ1-3,TRBV12-3/TRBV12-4,TGTGCCAGCAGGACAGGGGCTTGGTACACCATATATTTT,CASRTGAWYTIYF
NA,TRBD1,TRBJ1-1,TRBV20-1,TGCAGTGCTAGTCCCGGGACAGGGAACACTGAAGCTTTCTTT,CSASPGTGNTEAFF
NA,NA,TRBJ1-1,TRBV7-3,TGTGCCAGCAGCTATGGACATTCGAACACTGAAGCTTTCTTT,CASSYGHSNTEAFF
NA,NA,TRBJ1-1,TRBV5-1,TGCGCCAGCAGCTTGGCGCAGTCGAACACTGAAGCTTTCTTT,CASSLAQSNTEAFF
NA,NA,TRBJ1-6,TRBV7-9,TGTGCCAGCGGGACGCGGGGTTCACCCCTCCACTTT,CASGTRGSPLHF
once,TRBD1,TRBJ1-1,TRBV15,TGTGCCACCAGCAGAGTGAGGGGGCGAGGTGAAGCTTTCTTT,CATSRVRGRGEAFF
NA,NA,TRBJ1-1,TRBV5-1,TGCGCCAGCAATGAGGGAACCCTGAACACTGAAGCTTTCTTT,CASNEGTLNTEAFF
few,NA,TRBJ2-2,TRBV9,TGTGCCAGTTCCTCTCGCCGGGACACCGGGGAGCTGTTTTTT,CASSSRRDTGELFF
NA,NA,TRBJ1-2,TRBV21-1,TGTGCCAGCAGCAAAGAACTCGGACAGGGTGATGGCTACACCTTC,CASSKELGQGDGYTF
NA,TRBD1,TRBJ1-3,TRBV7-6,TGTGCCAGCAGCCCGACAGGGGGATCTGGAAACACCATATATTTT,CASSPTGGSGNTIYF
once,NA,TRBJ2-7,TRBV11-2,TGTGCCAGCAGGTTATCCATCAGGGGAAACGAGCAGTACTTC,CASRLSIRGNEQYF
NA,NA,TRBJ1-2,TRBV5-6,TGTGCCAGCATCCCGGGTACGGTTGGAGGGAGTCACTATGGCTACACCTTC,CASIPGTVGGSHYGYTF
NA,NA,TRBJ1-2,TRBV28,TGTGCCAGCAGACTTAACAGACAGGCTAACTATGGCTACACCTTC,CASRLNRQANYGYTF
NA,NA,TRBJ1-5,TRBV7-9,TGTGCCAGCAGCTTAGCGCTAGGGGCCCAGCATTTT,CASSLALGAQHF
NA,TRBD2,TRBJ2-3,TRBV4-1,TGCGCCAGCAGCCAAGATTTTGTCAGGGCTAGCGGGAGGGCGAGAGATACGCAGTATTTT,CASSQDFVRASGRARDTQYF
few,NA,TRBJ2-5,TRBV18,TGTGCCAGCTCACCTTCTAGGGGGGAGACCCAGTACTTC,CASSPSRGETQYF
NA,NA,TRBJ2-3,TRBV7-3,TGTGCCAGCAGCTCACCGGGAGCCCCGGGAGATACGCAGTATTTT,CASSSPGAPGDTQYF
NA,NA,TRBJ1-5,TRBV19,TGTGCCAGTAGTAGTCGGACAGTCACTCAGCCCCAGCATTTT,CASSSRTVTQPQHF
NA,NA,TRBJ1-6,TRBV4-2,TGTGCCAGCAGCCCCGTAACCCGGGACACCTACTCGACGACCTCCTATAATTCACCCCTCCACTTT,CASSPVTRDTYSTTSYNSPLHF
NA,TRBD1,TRBJ1-2,TRBV13,TGTGCCAGCAGCTTTCAAGGGTTTCGGGACAGTGGGGCCGGCCACTATGGCTACACCTTC,CASSFQGFRDSGAGHYGYTF